This passage covers 2 T cell receptor beta chains from one sample sequenced in a study of CD8 T cells in Susac syndrome. Random hexamers were used to reverse transcribe an amount of roughly 0.45 to 1 ug RNA. TCRdb re-called the immunoSEQ multiplex PCR reads with MiXCR, one entry per CDR3 protein. The data contain 200,000 to 250,000 distinct CDR3 sequences, around 93% of them seen just once; the ten biggest clones take up less than 0.075%. The sample comprised CD4+ T cells from PBMCs. The receptors here all came from a human donor with multiple sclerosis.

The chain has TRBV27 and TRBJ2-7; the D call may be TRBD1 or TRBD2 (5 bases each). Trimming shortened V by 3 bases and J by 1 base, and 10 bases separated the two germline ends. CDR1 is MNHEY, CDR2 SMNVEV, per germline (reference sequence). The CDR3 totals 14 residues. The DNA for the CDR3 is TGTGCCAGCAGTTTTCGGGACGGTTCCTACGAGCAGTACTTC. This sequence encodes CASSFRDGSYEQYF.

The genes are TRBV19 and TRBJ2-6, with 10 bases fitting TRBD1. This CDR3 has 17 residues. Germline lookup yields CDR1 LNHDA and CDR2 SQIVND (reference sequence). V trimming: 9 bases; J trimming: 2 bases; junction bases outside the gene matches: 10. CDR3 in DNA: TGTGCCAGGGATGGACAGGGGGAGGATGCTGGGGCCAACGTCCTGACTTTC. Amino acid sequence: CARDGQGEDAGANVLTF.